This T cell receptor beta chain was identified in a study of a mutant IDH1 vaccine in newly diagnosed glioma. Study-wide context: Before enrollment, the patients had been treated with radiotherapy alone, temozolomide alone, or both together. Most of them had received both.

After removal of 6 bases from V and 1 base from J, the junction contained 7 bases not matched to a gene. CDR3 length: 17 residues. Per germline, CDR1 SNHLY and CDR2 FYNNEI. The sample's time point: baseline, week 1 (first vaccination visit). Treatment defined: pre-vaccination baseline after standard-of-care therapy. Every donor had a new WHO grade 3 or 4 astrocytoma that was IDH1-mutant, with loss of nuclear ATRX. To note about this clone: Antigen unknown.

Only in-frame clones appear in the TCRdb table, and some are missing; sequencing was by immunoSEQ multiplex PCR. The repertoire holds tens of thousands of clones, roughly 92% seen once, with 18% in the top ten. Study-level points and caveats: Immune responses arising from the vaccine appeared in more than 90% of patients.

V is TRBV2 and J is TRBJ2-2; 11 bases are shared with TRBD2. The sequence was obtained from a man aged 18-30 years with glioma. This specimen was PBMCs, taken from a glioma patient treated with radiotherapy, temozolomide or both. The CDR3 loop reads CASRRLAGNKNTGELFF. The DNA for the CDR3 is TGTGCCAGCAGAAGACTAGCGGGGAATAAGAACACCGGGGAGCTGTTTTTT.